This T cell receptor beta chain originates from a study of T cells after yellow fever vaccination. Study-wide results and limits: There was a possibility that FACS-sorted repertoires contained abundant clonotypes contaminating from the bulk population. The booster saw the reappearance of most primary-vaccination clones (around 96% CD4, around 88% CD8).

This clonotype was seen at least ten times. Its antigen remains unidentified. Germline CDR1 MNHEY, CDR2 SVGAGI. The CDR3 contains 14 residues. Unmatched junction bases numbered 9, after V lost 6 bases and J lost 7 bases. Each CDR3 protein is one row after TCRdb ran MiXCR on the 5' RACE reads. The sample consists of fewer than 400,000 distinct CDR3 sequences, under 7.5% of them appearing once. The V and J genes are TRBV6-5 and TRBJ2-7; 10 bases agree with TRBD1. This clonotype was sampled from a man aged 25-40 years who received the YFV17D yellow fever vaccine. The sequences come from PBMCs, collected 5 days after the yellow fever booster vaccination. The CDR3 loop is CASRRQGAQGEQYF. CDR3 coding DNA: TGTGCCAGCAGGAGACAGGGGGCGCAAGGGGAGCAGTACTTC.